Listed below are T cell receptor beta chains from one sample, sequenced in a study of CXCR3 chemokines and chemotherapy response in bladder cancer. MiXCR, applied by TCRdb to the PCR reads, yields one record per CDR3 protein. Of under 2,500 distinct CDR3 sequences in the sample, about 18% are singletons; the top ten hold 25% to 40%. The specimen was taken from a patient whose treatment included neoadjuvant chemotherapy. These receptors were obtained from a human donor with bladder cancer that responded to neoadjuvant chemotherapy. Each CDR3 is given without its conserved first and last residue. Each record gives: J gene, V gene, CDR3 protein.

>TRBJ2-2|TRBV5-4
ASREGLWNTGELF
>TRBJ2-1|TRBV12-3/TRBV12-4
ASSFRTGGYNEQF
>TRBJ1-1|TRBV28
ASSLRQGWMNTEAF
>TRBJ1-4|TRBV5-6
ASSSVRAFNEKLF
>TRBJ2-3|TRBV6-5
ASSPSGLAGRFTQY
>TRBJ2-3|TRBV15
ATSRGGIGEQNQY
>TRBJ2-2|TRBV20-1
SAGTSGRANTGELF
>TRBJ1-2|TRBV7-2
ASSNDRVGYT
>TRBJ2-2|TRBV6-2/TRBV6-3
ASTFPGTGGHGELF
>TRBJ2-1|TRBV19
ASSIESDEQF
>TRBJ2-1|TRBV20-1
SANSAGGSYNEQF
>TRBJ2-7|TRBV12-3/TRBV12-4
ASSLSSGSNYEQY
>TRBJ2-1|TRBV12-3/TRBV12-4
ASSDNTVNEQF
>TRBJ2-1|TRBV19
ASSIFRTSGSRDEQF
>TRBJ1-6|TRBV12-3/TRBV12-4
ASSHRGNLNSPLH
>TRBJ2-3|TRBV6-1
ASSALPGQGANTQY
>TRBJ2-5|TRBV7-2
ASSLDPKETQY
>TRBJ2-1|TRBV27
ASSLGVSIYEQF
>TRBJ1-1|TRBV6-2/TRBV6-3
ASGLGGGGTEAF
>TRBJ2-2|TRBV12-3/TRBV12-4
ASSRGSRNTGELF
>TRBJ1-5|TRBV18
ASSPRNGANQPQH
>TRBJ2-7|TRBV11-2
ASSFERGPYEQY
>TRBJ2-5|TRBV27
ASSSLAGGPELETQY
>TRBJ2-5|TRBV18
ASSPDQETQY
>TRBJ1-6|TRBV30
AWSIGYYNSPLH
>TRBJ1-1|TRBV28
ASSFRGGRAF